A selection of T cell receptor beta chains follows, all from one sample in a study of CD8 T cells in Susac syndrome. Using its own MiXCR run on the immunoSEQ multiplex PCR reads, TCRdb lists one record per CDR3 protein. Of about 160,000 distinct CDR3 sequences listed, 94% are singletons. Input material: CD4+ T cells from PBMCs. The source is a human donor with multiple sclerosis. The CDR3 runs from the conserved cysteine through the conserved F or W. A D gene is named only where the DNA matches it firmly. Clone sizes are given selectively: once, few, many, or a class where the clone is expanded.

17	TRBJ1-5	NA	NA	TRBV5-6	CASSSSVWWNSNQPQHF	TGTGCCAGCAGCTCCTCGGTTTGGTGGAACAGCAATCAGCCCCAGCATTTT
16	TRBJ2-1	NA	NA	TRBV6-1	CASSESYGPVGDEQFF	TGTGCCAGCAGTGAATCATACGGACCGGTTGGCGATGAGCAGTTCTTC
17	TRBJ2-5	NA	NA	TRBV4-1	CASSQAPKGPRKETQYF	TGCGCCAGCAGCCAAGCGCCAAAGGGACCGAGGAAAGAGACCCAGTACTTC
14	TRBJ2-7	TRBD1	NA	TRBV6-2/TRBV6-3	CASSQFGQGYEQYF	TGTGCCAGCAGCCAATTTGGACAGGGTTACGAGCAGTACTTC
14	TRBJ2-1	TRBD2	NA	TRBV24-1	CATSDAGLAGGKFF	TGTGCCACCAGTGACGCGGGACTAGCGGGAGGAAAGTTCTTC
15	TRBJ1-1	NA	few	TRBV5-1	CASSSIQGMNTEAFF	TGCGCCAGCAGCTCAATACAGGGAATGAACACTGAAGCTTTCTTT
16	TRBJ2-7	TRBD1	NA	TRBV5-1	CASSLGSGTVTYEQYF	TGCGCCAGCAGCTTGGGCTCCGGGACAGTAACCTACGAGCAGTACTTC
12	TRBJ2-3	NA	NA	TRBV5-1	CASTGDSDTQYF	TGCGCCAGCACAGGGGATTCGGATACGCAGTATTTT
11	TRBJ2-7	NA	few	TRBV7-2	CASSLDHEQYF	TGTGCCAGCAGCTTAGACCACGAGCAGTACTTC
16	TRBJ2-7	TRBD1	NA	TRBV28	CASIPGGGTGVYEQYF	TGTGCCAGCATACCGGGAGGAGGGACAGGGGTCTACGAGCAGTACTTC
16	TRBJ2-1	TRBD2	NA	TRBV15	CATSRDGLAGDGEQFF	TGTGCCACCAGCAGAGATGGGCTAGCGGGAGACGGTGAGCAGTTCTTC
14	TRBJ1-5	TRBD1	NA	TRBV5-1	CASSLEGQGQPQHF	TGCGCCAGCAGCTTGGAAGGACAGGGTCAGCCCCAGCATTTT
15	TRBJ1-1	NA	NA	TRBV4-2	CASSQGTRWATEAFF	TGTGCCAGCAGCCAAGGGACACGGTGGGCCACTGAAGCTTTCTTT
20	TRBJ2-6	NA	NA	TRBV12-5	CASGLVPRWQGPSGANVLTF	TGTGCTAGTGGTTTGGTACCGAGATGGCAGGGGCCTTCGGGGGCCAACGTCCTGACTTTC
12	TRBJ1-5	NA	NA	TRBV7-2	CASSLNREPQHF	TGTGCCAGCAGCTTGAACAGGGAGCCCCAGCATTTT
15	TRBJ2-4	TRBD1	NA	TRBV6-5	CASRVGQAASNIQYF	TGTGCCAGCAGGGTAGGACAGGCCGCCTCAAACATTCAGTACTTC
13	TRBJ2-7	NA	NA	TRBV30	CAWSRSIGQPGYF	TGTGCCTGGAGTCGATCGATTGGACAGCCGGGGTACTTC
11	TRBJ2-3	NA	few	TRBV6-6	CASSSSSTQYF	TGTGCCAGCAGTTCGTCCAGTACGCAGTATTTT
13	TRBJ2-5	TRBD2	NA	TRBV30	CAWSAAGEETQYF	TGTGCCTGGAGTGCAGCGGGAGAAGAGACCCAGTACTTC
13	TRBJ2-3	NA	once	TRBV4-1	CASTGGFTGTQYF	TGCGCCAGCACGGGTGGTTTCACAGGTACGCAGTATTTT
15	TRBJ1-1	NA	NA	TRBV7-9	CASSRDGFMNTEAFF	TGTGCCAGCAGCCGGGACGGATTTATGAACACTGAAGCTTTCTTT
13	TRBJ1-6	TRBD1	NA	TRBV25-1	CASGGQGNSPLHF	TGTGCCAGCGGGGGACAGGGGAATTCACCCCTCCACTTT
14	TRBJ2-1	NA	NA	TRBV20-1	CSARRRTAGNEQFF	TGCAGTGCTAGAAGAAGGACCGCAGGGAATGAGCAGTTCTTC
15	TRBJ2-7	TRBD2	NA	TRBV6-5	CASSYSGGGLYEQYF	TGTGCCAGCAGTTACTCCGGGGGAGGGCTTTACGAGCAGTACTTC
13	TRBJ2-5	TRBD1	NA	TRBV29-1	CSVEVTGGATQYF	TGCAGCGTTGAGGTTACAGGGGGTGCGACCCAGTACTTC
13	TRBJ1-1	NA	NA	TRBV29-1	CSAQRGSFTEAFF	TGCAGCGCCCAAAGAGGGTCCTTCACTGAAGCTTTCTTT
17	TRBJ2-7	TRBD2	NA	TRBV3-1	CASSQRLAGGRVYEQYF	TGTGCCAGCAGCCAGAGACTAGCGGGCGGCAGAGTGTACGAGCAGTACTTC
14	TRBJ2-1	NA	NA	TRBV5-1	CASSGYSSYNEQFF	TGCGCCAGCAGCGGCTACAGCTCCTACAATGAGCAGTTCTTC
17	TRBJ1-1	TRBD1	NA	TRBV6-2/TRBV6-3	CASGFPTGIEVRTEAFF	TGTGCCAGCGGCTTCCCGACAGGGATCGAGGTACGCACTGAAGCTTTCTTT
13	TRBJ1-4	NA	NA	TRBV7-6	CASSLSGDEKLFF	TGTGCCAGCAGCTTATCAGGGGATGAAAAACTGTTTTTT
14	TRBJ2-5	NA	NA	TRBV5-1	CASSLLPDQETQYF	TGCGCCAGCAGCTTGCTTCCCGACCAAGAGACCCAGTACTTC
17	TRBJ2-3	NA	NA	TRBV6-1	CASSERPSARATDTQYF	TGTGCCAGCAGTGAACGGCCTTCAGCGAGGGCGACAGATACGCAGTATTTT
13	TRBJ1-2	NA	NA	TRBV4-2	CASSQGLLGGYTF	TGTGCCAGCAGCCAAGGGCTACTCGGAGGCTACACCTTC
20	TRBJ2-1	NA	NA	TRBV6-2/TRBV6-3	CASSYLDRAKAGDLYNEQFF	TGTGCCAGCAGTTACCTCGACAGGGCGAAGGCGGGAGATCTCTACAATGAGCAGTTCTTC
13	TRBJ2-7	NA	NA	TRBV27	CASSLGRHSEQYF	TGTGCCAGCAGTTTAGGCCGGCACTCCGAGCAGTACTTC
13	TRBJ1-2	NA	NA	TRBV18	CASSPAGLYGYTF	TGTGCCAGCTCACCTGCGGGCCTTTATGGCTACACCTTC
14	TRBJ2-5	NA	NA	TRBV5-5	CASSSTGTQETQYF	TGTGCCAGCAGCTCCACGGGAACCCAAGAGACCCAGTACTTC
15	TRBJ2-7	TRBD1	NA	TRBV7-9	CASSFPPWTGYEQYF	TGTGCCAGCAGCTTCCCTCCCTGGACAGGGTACGAGCAGTACTTC